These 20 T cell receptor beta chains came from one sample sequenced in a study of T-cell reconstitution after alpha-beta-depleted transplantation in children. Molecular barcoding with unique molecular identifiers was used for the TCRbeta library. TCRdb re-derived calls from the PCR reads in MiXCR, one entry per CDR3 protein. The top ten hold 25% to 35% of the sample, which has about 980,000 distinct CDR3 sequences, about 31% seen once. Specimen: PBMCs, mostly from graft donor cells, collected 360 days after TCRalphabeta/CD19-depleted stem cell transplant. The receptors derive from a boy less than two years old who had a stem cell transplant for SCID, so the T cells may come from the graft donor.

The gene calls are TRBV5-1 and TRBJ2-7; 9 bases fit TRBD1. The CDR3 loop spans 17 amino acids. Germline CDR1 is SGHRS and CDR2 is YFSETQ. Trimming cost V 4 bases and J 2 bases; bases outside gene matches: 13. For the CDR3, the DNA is TGCGCCAGCAGCGAAACCGGGACAGGGTATGGAGCCTACGAGCAGTACTTC. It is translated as CASSETGTGYGAYEQYF.

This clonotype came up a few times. In nucleotides, the CDR3 is TGCAGTGCTAGGGCGGGACAGGGGCATCAGCCCCAGCATTTT. Translation gives CSARAGQGHQPQHF. V usage is TRBV20-1 and J usage is TRBJ1-5, with 10 bases lining up with TRBD1. With 3 bases clipped from V and 5 bases from J, the junction kept 4 bases outside the gene matches. Germline assignment: CDR1 DFQATT and CDR2 SNEGSKA (reference sequence). The CDR3 consists of 14 residues.

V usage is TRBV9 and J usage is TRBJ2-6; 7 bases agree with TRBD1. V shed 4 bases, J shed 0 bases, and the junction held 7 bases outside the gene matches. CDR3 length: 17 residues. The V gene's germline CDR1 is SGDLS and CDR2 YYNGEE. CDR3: CASSKNRGASGANVLTF. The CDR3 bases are TGTGCCAGCAGCAAAAACAGGGGAGCCTCTGGGGCCAACGTCCTGACTTTC.

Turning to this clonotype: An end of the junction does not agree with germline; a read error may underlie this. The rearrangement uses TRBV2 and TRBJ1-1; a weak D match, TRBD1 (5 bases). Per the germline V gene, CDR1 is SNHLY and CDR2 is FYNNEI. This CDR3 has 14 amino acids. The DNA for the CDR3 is TGTGCCGGCAGGGATAGACGGGGGAACACTGAAGCTTTCTTT. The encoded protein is CAGRDRRGNTEAFF.

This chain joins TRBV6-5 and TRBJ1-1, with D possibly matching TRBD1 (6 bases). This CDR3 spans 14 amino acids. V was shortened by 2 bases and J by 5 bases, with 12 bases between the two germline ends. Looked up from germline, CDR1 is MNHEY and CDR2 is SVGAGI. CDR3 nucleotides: TGTGCCAGCAGTTACACAGGGCGGCAGACTGAAGCTTTCTTT. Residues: CASSYTGRQTEAFF.

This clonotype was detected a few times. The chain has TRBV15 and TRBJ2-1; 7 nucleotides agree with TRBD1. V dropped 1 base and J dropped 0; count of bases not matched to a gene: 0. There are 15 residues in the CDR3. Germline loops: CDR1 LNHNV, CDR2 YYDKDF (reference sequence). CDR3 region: CATSRGQGSYNEQFF. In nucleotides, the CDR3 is TGTGCCACCAGCAGAGGACAGGGCTCCTACAATGAGCAGTTCTTC.

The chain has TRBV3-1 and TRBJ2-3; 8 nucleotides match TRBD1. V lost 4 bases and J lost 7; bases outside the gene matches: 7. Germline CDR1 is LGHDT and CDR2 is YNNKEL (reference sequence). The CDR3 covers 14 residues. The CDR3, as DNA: TGTGCCAGCAGCCCGGGGACAGGACCCAATACGCAGTATTTT. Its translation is CASSPGTGPNTQYF.

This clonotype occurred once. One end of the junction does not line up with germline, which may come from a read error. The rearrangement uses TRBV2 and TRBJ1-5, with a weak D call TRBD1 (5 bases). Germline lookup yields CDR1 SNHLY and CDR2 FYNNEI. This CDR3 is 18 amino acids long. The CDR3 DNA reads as TGTGCCAGAAGTGAACTGGCTAGCGGGGGAGGTTGCAATCAGCCCCAGCATTTT. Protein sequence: CARSELASGGGCNQPQHF. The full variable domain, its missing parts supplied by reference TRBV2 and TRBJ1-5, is EPEVTQTPSHQVTQMGQEVILRCVPISNHLYFYWYRQILGQKVEFLVSFYNNEISEKSEIFDDQFSVERPDGSNFTLKIRSTKLEDSAMYFCARSELASGGGCNQPQHFGDGTRLSIL.

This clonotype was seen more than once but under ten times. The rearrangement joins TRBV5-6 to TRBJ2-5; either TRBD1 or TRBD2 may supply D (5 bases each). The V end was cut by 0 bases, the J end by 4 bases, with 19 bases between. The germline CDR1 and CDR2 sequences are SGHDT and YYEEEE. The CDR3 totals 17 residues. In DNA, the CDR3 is TGTGCCAGCAGCTTGGGCTCGGGAAAGGGGCGTCCAGAGACCCAGTACTTC. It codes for CASSLGSGKGRPETQYF.

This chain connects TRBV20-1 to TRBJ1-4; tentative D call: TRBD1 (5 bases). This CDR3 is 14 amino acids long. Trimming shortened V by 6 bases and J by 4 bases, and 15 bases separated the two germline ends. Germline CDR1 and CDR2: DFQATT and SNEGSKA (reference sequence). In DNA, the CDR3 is TGCAGTGCAGCAGAGGGACCTATTAATGAAAAACTGTTTTTT. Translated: CSAAEGPINEKLFF.

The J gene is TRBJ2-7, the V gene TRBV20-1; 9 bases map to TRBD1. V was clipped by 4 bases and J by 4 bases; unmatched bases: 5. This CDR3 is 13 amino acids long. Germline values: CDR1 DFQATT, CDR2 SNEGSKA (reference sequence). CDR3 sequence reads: CSANRQGGYEQYF. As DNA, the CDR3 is TGCAGTGCTAACAGACAGGGGGGGTACGAGCAGTACTTC.

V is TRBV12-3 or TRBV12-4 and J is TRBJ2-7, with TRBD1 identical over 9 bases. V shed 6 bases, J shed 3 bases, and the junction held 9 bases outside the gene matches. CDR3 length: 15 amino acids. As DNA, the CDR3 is TGTGCCAGCAGCCCTGGGACAGGGTCCTACTACGAGCAGTACTTC. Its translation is CASSPGTGSYYEQYF.

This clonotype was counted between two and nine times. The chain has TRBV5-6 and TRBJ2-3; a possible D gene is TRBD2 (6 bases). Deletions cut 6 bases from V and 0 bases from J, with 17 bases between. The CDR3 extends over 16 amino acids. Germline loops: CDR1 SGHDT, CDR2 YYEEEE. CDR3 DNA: TGTGCCAGCATAAGGAGGGCTTCATTTAGCACAGATACGCAGTATTTT. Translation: CASIRRASFSTDTQYF.

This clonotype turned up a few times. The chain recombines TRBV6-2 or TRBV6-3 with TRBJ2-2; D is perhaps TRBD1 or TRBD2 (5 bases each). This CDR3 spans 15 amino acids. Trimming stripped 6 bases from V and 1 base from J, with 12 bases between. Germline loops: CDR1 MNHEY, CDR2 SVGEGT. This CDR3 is CASRPGTKNTGELFF. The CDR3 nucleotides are TGTGCCAGCAGACCCGGGACGAAGAACACCGGGGAGCTGTTTTTT.

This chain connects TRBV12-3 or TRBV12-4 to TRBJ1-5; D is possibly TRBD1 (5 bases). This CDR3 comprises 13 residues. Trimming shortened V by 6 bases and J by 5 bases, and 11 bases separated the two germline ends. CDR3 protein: CASREGMYQPQHF. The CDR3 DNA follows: TGTGCCAGCAGGGAGGGGATGTATCAGCCCCAGCATTTT.

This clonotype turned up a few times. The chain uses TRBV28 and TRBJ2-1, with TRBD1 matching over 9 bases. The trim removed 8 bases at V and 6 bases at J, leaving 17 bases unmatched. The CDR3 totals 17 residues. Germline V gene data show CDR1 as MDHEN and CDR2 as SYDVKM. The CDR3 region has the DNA TGTGCCAGCTCTCCGGGACAGGGTATTTCGTTGGGCAATGAGCAGTTCTTC. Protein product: CASSPGQGISLGNEQFF.

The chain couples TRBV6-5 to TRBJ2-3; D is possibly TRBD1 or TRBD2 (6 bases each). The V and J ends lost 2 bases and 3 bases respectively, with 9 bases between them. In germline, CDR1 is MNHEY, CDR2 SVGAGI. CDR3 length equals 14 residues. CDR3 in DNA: TGTGCCAGCAGTTACGGGGGGCAGACAGATACGCAGTATTTT. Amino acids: CASSYGGQTDTQYF.

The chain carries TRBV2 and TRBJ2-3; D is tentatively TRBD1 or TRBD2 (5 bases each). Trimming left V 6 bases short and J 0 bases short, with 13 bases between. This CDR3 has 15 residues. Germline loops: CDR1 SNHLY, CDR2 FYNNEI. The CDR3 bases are TGTGCCAGCAGGAGACGGGGCCCCAGCACAGATACGCAGTATTTT. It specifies CASRRRGPSTDTQYF. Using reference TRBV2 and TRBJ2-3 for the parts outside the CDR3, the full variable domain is EPEVTQTPSHQVTQMGQEVILRCVPISNHLYFYWYRQILGQKVEFLVSFYNNEISEKSEIFDDQFSVERPDGSNFTLKIRSTKLEDSAMYFCASRRRGPSTDTQYFGPGTRLTVL.

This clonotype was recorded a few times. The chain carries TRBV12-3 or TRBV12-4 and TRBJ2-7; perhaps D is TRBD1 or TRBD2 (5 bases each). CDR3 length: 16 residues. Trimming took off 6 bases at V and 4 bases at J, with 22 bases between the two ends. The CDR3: CASSPRATGTRYEQYF. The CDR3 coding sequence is TGTGCCAGCAGCCCCAGGGCAACCGGGACCCGATACGAGCAGTACTTC.

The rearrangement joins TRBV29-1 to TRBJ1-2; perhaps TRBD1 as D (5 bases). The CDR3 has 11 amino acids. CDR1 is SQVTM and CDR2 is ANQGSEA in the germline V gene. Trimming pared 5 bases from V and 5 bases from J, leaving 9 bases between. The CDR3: CSVRGEYGYTF. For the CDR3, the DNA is TGCAGCGTTAGGGGAGAGTATGGCTACACCTTC.